This T cell receptor (beta chain) emerged from a study of blood T cells in healthy people across ages. Looking at the study overall: Capturing about one barcoded beta molecule per two T cells was achieved by template switching.

PCR was performed a second time for 7 to 11 cycles using a sample-barcoded 5' primer and a J-beta primer mix. TCRdb re-called the 5' RACE reads through MiXCR, storing one row per CDR3 protein. The sample includes about 730,000 distinct CDR3 sequences, 43% of them seen just once. Study-level findings and limits: The study found more naive CD4+ cells and higher diversity in long-lived than aged donors. Estimated diversity across one million T cells was deemed an underestimate.

With respect to this clonotype: Antigen unknown.

Total RNA was isolated from each sample in quantities of at least 5 micrograms. The TCR comes from a woman between 55 and 75 years old in good health. Material: blood.

The CDR3 nucleotides read TGCGCCAGCAGCTTGGTTCCGGTGGGGTCAGATACGCAGTATTTT. Residues: CASSLVPVGSDTQYF. The chain combines TRBV5-1 with TRBJ2-3; D gene uncertain. Trimming removed 0 bases at V and 4 bases at J, with 12 bases between. This CDR3 is 15 amino acids long. Germline values: CDR1 SGHRS, CDR2 YFSETQ.